This T cell receptor (beta chain) was observed in a study of shared clonotypes between healthy human individuals. As for the study in general: Used for every donor were three CD4 naive, three CD4 memory, two CD8 naive and one CD8 memory plate.

V was pared by 4 bases and J by 3 bases, with 14 bases between. CDR3 length: 14 amino acids. Germline CDR1 reads SGDLS; CDR2 reads YYNGEE. The naive CD8 population came from CD45RO-negative cells selected for CCR7, without terminally differentiated effector memory CD45RA+ cells. The study drew its donors from healthy HIV-negative adults without recent acute infections or vaccinations. A note on this clone: Its target is not known.

Study findings and constraints: Generally, estimated richness proved larger in naive subsets than it did in memory subsets.

As processed by the authors: Junction-only immunoSEQ data arrived without quality scores, meaning filtering differed. The data were produced by immunoSEQ multiplex PCR, yet TCRdb's version contains in-frame clones alone and is incomplete. The V and J calls and clone size were taken over from that table, and D and trimming were inferred from the DNA. The repertoire holds millions of clones, with 85% to 95% as singletons. The receptor was isolated from a man younger than 35 in good health. J is TRBJ2-7 and V is TRBV9, with D perhaps being TRBD1 or TRBD2 (5 bases each). Material: naive CD8+ T cells sorted from blood. The CDR3 protein is CASSTSGTDYEQYF. CDR3 nucleotides: TGTGCCAGCAGCACCTCCGGGACGGACTACGAGCAGTACTTC.